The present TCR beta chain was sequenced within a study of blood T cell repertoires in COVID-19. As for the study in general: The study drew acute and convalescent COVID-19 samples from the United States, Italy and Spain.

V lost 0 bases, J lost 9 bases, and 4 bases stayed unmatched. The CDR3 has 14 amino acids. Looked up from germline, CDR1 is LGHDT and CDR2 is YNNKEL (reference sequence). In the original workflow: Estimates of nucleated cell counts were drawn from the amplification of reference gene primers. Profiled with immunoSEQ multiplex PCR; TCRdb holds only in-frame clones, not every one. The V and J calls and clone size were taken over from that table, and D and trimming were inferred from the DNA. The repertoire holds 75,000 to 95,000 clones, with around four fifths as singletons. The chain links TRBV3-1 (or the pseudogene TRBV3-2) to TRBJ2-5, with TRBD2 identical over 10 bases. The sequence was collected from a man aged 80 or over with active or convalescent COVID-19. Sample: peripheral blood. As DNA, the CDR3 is TGTGCCAGCAGCCAAGAGAGCGGGGGGGTGTCCCAGTACTTC. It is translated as CASSQESGGVSQYF.